This TCR beta chain is drawn from a study of T cells in women clearing cervical HPV infection. The table came from immunoSEQ multiplex PCR; TCRdb's copy has only in-frame clones and leaves some out. This table holds roughly 48,000 clones. The germline gives CDR1 WNHNN, CDR2 SYGVQD (reference sequence). V lost 2 bases, J lost 4 bases, and 6 bases stayed unmatched. This CDR3 is built from 15 residues. Regarding this clone: Coverage ceases 3 residues before the CDR3 finishes, and the germline J gene fills in the end.

The sequencing input was blood buffy coat. The rearrangement joins TRBV10-1 to TRBJ2-3; TRBD1 agrees at 7 bases. The TCR originated in a woman aged 18 to 75 with a cervical HPV16 infection that either progressed to CIN3+ or cleared (not recorded which). Partial CDR3 DNA: TGCGCCAGCAGTGAGACAGGGGAGTCGTCAGATACG. It yields the protein CASSETGESSDT. The full CDR3 protein reads CASSETGESSDTQYF.